This T cell receptor (beta chain) was profiled in a study of CD8 T cells in Susac syndrome. Study details: Among the Susac syndrome patients sequenced, 5 or 6 had active disease and 8 or 9 were in remission. Intravenous immunoglobulin alone or corticosteroids were being given to patients with Susac syndrome at blood draw, unless they were therapy-naive.

TEMRA cells were FACS-enriched, unlike CD8+ and CD4+ T cells, which were negatively isolated. Roughly 0.45 to 1 ug RNA was reverse transcribed with random hexamers. A multiplex approach, immunoSEQ multiplex PCR, amplified TCR beta CDR3 across 54 Vbeta and 13 Jbeta. TCRdb recomputed calls from the immunoSEQ multiplex PCR reads with MiXCR, one row per CDR3 protein. Of under 95,000 distinct CDR3 sequences detected, just under 95% appear once; the ten largest clones hold under 0.5%. This clonotype showed up just once. Germline V gene data show CDR1 as MGHRA and CDR2 as YSYEKL. CDR3 size: 13 residues. V dropped 8 bases and J dropped 4 bases, with 12 bases sitting between them.

The source of this sequence is a human donor with Susac syndrome. Sequenced sample: CD8+ T cells from PBMCs. The J gene is TRBJ1-5, the V gene TRBV4-1; D possibly corresponds to TRBD1 (6 bases). The CDR3 loop is CASSWTANQPQHF. The CDR3 coding sequence is TGCGCCAGCTCTTGGACAGCTAATCAGCCCCAGCATTTT.